This T cell receptor (beta chain) was retrieved from a study of cytomegalovirus exposure and HLA in healthy donors. The PCR ran on 60 Vbeta and 13 Jbeta primers. The protocol was immunoSEQ multiplex PCR, while the TCRdb copy is restricted to in-frame clones and leaves out a portion. The profile covers over 45,000 clones, with roughly four fifths appearing a single time and 2.5% taken by the ten largest. CDR1 is SNHLY and CDR2 is FYNNEI in the germline V gene. V lost 8 bases to trimming and J lost 1 base; unmatched junction nucleotides: 5. This CDR3 spans 14 amino acids. Study-level results: When a later analysis compared HLA-associated TCR beta chains with equally common others, the HLA-associated chains turned out to be more clonally expanded and to have lower generation probabilities. In a later analysis, TCR association rates varied by HLA locus: DRB1 most, HLA-C fewest. Rarity held for most TCR sequences, but there were some public TCRs that occurred in many donors.

Comments on this clone: Its target is unknown.

The chain recombines TRBV2 with TRBJ2-5, with TRBD2 identical over 9 bases. The sequence was obtained from a boy younger than 18 in good health and CMV-seropositive. Sequenced sample: PBMCs. CDR3 sequence: CASPRAGGQETQYF. CDR3 sequence (DNA): TGTGCCAGCCCTAGAGCGGGGGGCCAAGAGACCCAGTACTTC.